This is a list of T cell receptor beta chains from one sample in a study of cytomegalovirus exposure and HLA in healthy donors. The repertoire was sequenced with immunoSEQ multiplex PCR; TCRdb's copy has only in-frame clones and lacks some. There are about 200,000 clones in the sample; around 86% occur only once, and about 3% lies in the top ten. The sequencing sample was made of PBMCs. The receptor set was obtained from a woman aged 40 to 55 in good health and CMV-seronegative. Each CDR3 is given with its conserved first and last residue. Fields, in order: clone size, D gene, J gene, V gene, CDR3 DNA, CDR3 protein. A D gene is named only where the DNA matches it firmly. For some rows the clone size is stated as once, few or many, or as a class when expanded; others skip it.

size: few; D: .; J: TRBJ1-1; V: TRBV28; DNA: TGTGCCAGCCCCTCCCCCCTTGGGCAGGACATGAACACTGAAGCTTTCTTT; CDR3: CASPSPLGQDMNTEAFF
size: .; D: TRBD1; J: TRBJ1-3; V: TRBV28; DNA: TGTGCCAGCAGCTCACCTCAGGGGGCGGGAAACACCATATATTTT; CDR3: CASSSPQGAGNTIYF
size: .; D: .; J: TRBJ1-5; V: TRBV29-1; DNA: TGCAGCGTTGAAGACGGTATTAATCAGCCCCAGCATTTT; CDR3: CSVEDGINQPQHF
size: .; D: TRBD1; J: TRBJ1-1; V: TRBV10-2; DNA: TGCGCCAGCAGCTCACAGGGGGATTTGGGAGCTTTCTTT; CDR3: CASSSQGDLGAFF
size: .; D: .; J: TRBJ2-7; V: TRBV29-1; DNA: TGCAGCGTTGGGCAGTCCTCCTACGAGCAGTACTTC; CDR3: CSVGQSSYEQYF
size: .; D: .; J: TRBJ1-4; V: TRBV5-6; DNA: TGTGCCAGCAGCTTAGGCAGGCAAAACCCTAATGAAAAACTGTTTTTT; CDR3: CASSLGRQNPNEKLFF
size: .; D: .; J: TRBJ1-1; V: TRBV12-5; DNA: TGTGCTAGTGGTTTGGGTGGGAGGGACACTGAAGCTTTCTTT; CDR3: CASGLGGRDTEAFF
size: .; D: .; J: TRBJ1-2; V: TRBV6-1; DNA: TGTGCCAGCAGTGTTGGGGAACCTACAGGGATCTATGGCTACACCTTC; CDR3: CASSVGEPTGIYGYTF
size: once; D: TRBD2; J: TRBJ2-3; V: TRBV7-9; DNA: TGTGCCAGCAGCTTACCAAAGCGGGAGCCAGATACGCAGTATTTT; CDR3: CASSLPKREPDTQYF
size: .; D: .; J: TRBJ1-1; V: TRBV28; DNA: TGTGCCAGCACCACCGAAGGAAGGGGCTGGAACACTGAAGCTTTCTTT; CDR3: CASTTEGRGWNTEAFF
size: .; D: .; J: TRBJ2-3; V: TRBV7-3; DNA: TGTGCCAGCAGCTGGGGACTTCTTAGCACAGATACGCAGTATTTT; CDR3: CASSWGLLSTDTQYF
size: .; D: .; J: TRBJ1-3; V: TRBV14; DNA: TGTGCCAGCAGCCAATGGGGCTTTACTGGAAACACCATATATTTT; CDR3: CASSQWGFTGNTIYF
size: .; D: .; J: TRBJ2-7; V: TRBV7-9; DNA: TGTGCCAGCGATGCTAGGGGGTACGAGCAGTACTTC; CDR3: CASDARGYEQYF
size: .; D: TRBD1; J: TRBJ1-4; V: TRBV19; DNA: TGTGCCAGTAGTATAGTGGCAGGGGGCCACTCCATCGTGAACGAAAAACTGTTTTTT; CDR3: CASSIVAGGHSIVNEKLFF
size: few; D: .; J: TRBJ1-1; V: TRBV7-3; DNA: TGTGCCAGCAGCTACCAACTATCCGGGGCTTTCTTT; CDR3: CASSYQLSGAFF
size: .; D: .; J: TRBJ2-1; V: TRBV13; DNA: TGTGCCAGCGCTAAAGGGGGGGTTGAGCAGTTCTTC; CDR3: CASAKGGVEQFF
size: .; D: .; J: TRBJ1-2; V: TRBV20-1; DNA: TGTGCGGCGGGGGCGGACTATGGCTACACCTTC; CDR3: CAAGADYGYTF
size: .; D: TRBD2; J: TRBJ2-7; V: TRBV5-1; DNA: TGCGCCAGCAGCGTCGGGACTAGCGGGCTCCTCGAGCAGTACTTC; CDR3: CASSVGTSGLLEQYF
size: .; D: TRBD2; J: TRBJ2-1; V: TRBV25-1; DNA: TGTGCCAGCAGTGATCCTAGTCGGGAGGCCTACAATGAGCAGTTCTTC; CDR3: CASSDPSREAYNEQFF
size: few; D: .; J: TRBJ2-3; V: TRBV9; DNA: TGTGCCAGCAGCGTACTTGGGGGCCAGCGTACAGATACGCAGTATTTT; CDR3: CASSVLGGQRTDTQYF
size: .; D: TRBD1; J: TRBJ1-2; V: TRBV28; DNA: TGTGCCAGCAATACACCGGGACAGGGGGCGTCTGGCTACACCTTC; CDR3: CASNTPGQGASGYTF
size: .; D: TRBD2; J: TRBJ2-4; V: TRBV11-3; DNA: TGTGCCAGCAGCTTGTATTACATCCAGCGGGAGGACAAAAACATTCAGTACTTC; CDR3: CASSLYYIQREDKNIQYF
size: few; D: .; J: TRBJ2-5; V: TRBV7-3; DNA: TGTGCCAGCAGCTTACTCGGGGGATCGTACCAAGAGACCCAGTACTTC; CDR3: CASSLLGGSYQETQYF
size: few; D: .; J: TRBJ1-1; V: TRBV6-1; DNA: TGTGCCAGCAGTGAACCACACCGTGAAGCTTTCTTT; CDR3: CASSEPHREAFF
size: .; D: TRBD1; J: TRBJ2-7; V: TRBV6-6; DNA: TGTGCCAGCAGTCGTAGTCCGGGACAGGTGATTGACGAGCAGTACTTC; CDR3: CASSRSPGQVIDEQYF
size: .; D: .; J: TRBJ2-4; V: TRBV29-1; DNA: TGCAGCGTTGTGGTGGCTCAAAAAAACATTCAGTACTTC; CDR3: CSVVVAQKNIQYF
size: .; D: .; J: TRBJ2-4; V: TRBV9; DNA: TGTGCCAGCAGCGTAGCCCCCAGTTTAGCCAAAAACATTCAGTACTTC; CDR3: CASSVAPSLAKNIQYF
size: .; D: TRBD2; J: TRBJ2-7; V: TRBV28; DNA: TGTGCCAGCACCCCAACCGGCGGGAGTATCTACGAGCAGTACTTC; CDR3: CASTPTGGSIYEQYF
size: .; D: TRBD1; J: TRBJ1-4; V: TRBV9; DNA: TGTGCCAGCAGCGTAAGGTGGGACAGAGCTAATGAAAAACTGTTTTTT; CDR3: CASSVRWDRANEKLFF
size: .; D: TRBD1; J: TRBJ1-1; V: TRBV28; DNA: TGTGCCAGCAGTTCCCGGACAGGGGTCAGCACTGAAGCTTTCTTT; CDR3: CASSSRTGVSTEAFF
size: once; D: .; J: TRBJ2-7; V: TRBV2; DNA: TGTGCCAGCAGAGCAGGGCTTGGGCAGTACTTC; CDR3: CASRAGLGQYF
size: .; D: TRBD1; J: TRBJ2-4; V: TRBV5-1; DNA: TGCGCCAGCAGCACGGGGACAGACAAAAACATTCAGTACTTC; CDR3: CASSTGTDKNIQYF
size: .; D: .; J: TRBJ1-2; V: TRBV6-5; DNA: TGTGCCAGCAGGTCAAAACAGCCCAACTATGGCTACACCTTC; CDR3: CASRSKQPNYGYTF
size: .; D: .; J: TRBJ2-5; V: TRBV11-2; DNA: TGTGCCAGCAGCCCTCAGGGGGGAGAGGGAGAGACCCAGTACTTC; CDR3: CASSPQGGEGETQYF
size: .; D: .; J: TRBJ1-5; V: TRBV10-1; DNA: .; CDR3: CASSTSDRGNQPQHF
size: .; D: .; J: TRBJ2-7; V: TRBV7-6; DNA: TGTGCCAGCAGCCCACCGGACAGAGGCTACGAGCAGTACTTC; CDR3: CASSPPDRGYEQYF
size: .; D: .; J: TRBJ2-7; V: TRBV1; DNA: TGCACCAGCAGCCAAGATCGGAGACCCAGATTGTGGCAGTACTTC; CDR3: CTSSQDRRPRLWQYF
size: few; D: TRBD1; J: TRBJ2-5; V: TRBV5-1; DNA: TGCGCCAGCAGCCCGGGGACAGGGTTGTACCAAGAGACCCAGTACTTC; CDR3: CASSPGTGLYQETQYF
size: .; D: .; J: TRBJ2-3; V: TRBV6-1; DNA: TGTGCCAGCAGTCAAGGCGGGGTCCCCCACACAGATACGCAGTATTTT; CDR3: CASSQGGVPHTDTQYF
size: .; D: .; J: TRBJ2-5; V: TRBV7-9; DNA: TGTGCCAGCAGCTTAGGGACACTACAAGAGACCCAGTACTTC; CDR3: CASSLGTLQETQYF
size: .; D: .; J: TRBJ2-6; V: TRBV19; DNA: TGTGCCAGTAGTGATGGTGCGTACTCTGGGGCCAACGTCCTGACTTTC; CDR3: CASSDGAYSGANVLTF
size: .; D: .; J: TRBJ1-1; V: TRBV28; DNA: TGTGCCAGCAGTCTTCACGGGTACACTGAAGCTTTCTTT; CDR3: CASSLHGYTEAFF
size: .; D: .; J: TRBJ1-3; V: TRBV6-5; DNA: TGTGCCAGCAGTTACTCAGCTTCCGGAAACACCATATATTTT; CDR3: CASSYSASGNTIYF
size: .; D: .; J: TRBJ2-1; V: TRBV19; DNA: TGTGCCAGTAGTTGGCTAGCTCTCGACAATGAGCAGTTCTTC; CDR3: CASSWLALDNEQFF
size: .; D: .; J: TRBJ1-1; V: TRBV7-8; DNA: TGTGCCAGCAGCTTAGCGCGGGGGGGGAGGGTGAACACTGAAGCTTTCTTT; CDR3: CASSLARGGRVNTEAFF
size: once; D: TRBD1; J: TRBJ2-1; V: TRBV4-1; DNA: TGCGCCAGCAGCCAAGAGCCGGGACAGGGAAGAGACAATGAGCAGTTCTTC; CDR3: CASSQEPGQGRDNEQFF
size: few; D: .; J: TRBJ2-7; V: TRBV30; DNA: TGTGCCTGGAGTGTACTCCAGGGAAACGAGCAGTACTTC; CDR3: CAWSVLQGNEQYF